This T cell receptor (beta chain) was identified in a study of T cell repertoires in cytomegalovirus infection. The wider study: HLA-B-restricted CMV epitopes that are well studied, plus recently identified HLA-C-restricted ones, were used by the study. The study's findings and limits: What dominated the ex vivo response were HLA-C-restricted CMV-specific TCR beta clonotypes.

Germline CDR1 is MNHEY and CDR2 is SVGEGT. Trimming cost V 8 bases and J 2 bases, with 8 bases left between them. The CDR3 contains 12 residues. TCRdb passed the reads through MiXCR, listing each CDR3 protein once. Counted here are hundreds of thousands of distinct CDR3 sequences, approximately 29% occurring once; the ten biggest clones make up around 12%. A note on this clonotype: The antigen is not known.

The chain is built from TRBV6-2 or TRBV6-3 and TRBJ2-3; D is undetermined. The sequence was obtained from a human donor in good health (CMV status not recorded). Some clones in this sample may be carry-over from other donors' samples. Specimen: cultured CD8+ T cells from PBMCs, collected from culture after CMV antigen stimulation. The CDR3 nucleotides are TGTGCCAGCCACGGATACACAGATACGCAGTATTTT. This gives the protein CASHGYTDTQYF.